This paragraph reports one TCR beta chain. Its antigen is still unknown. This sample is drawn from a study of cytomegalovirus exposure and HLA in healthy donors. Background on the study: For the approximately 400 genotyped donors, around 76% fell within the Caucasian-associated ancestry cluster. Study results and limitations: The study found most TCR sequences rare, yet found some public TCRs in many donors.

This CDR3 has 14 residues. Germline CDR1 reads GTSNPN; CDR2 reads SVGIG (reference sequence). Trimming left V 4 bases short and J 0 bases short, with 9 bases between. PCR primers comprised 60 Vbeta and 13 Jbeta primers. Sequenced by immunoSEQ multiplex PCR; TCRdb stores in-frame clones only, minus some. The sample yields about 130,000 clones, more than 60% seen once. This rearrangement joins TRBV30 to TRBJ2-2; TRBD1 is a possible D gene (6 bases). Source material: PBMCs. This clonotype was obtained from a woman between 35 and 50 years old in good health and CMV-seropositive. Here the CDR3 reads CAWKTGANTGELFF. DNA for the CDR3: TGTGCCTGGAAGACAGGAGCGAACACCGGGGAGCTGTTTTTT.